This T cell receptor (beta chain) originates from a study of T cells in localized non-small cell lung cancer. The study's findings and limits: Tumor trailed uninvolved adjacent lung in T cell clonality, which peaked there. Within adjacent lung there appeared a median about 54 of the top 100 tumor clones. Longer overall survival was associated with a higher density of T cells in the blood.

Germline V gene data show CDR1 as SGHNT and CDR2 as YYREEE (reference sequence). The CDR3 is 13 residues long. V lost 4 bases and J lost 1, with 8 bases in between. The method was immunoSEQ multiplex PCR; TCRdb's version includes in-frame clones alone and lacks a portion of them. The table includes approximately 26,000 clones, around 93% detected once. Remarks on this clone: Its antigen is still unknown.

Sequenced here: peripheral blood, sampled before any cancer treatment. The rearrangement links TRBV5-4 to TRBJ1-1; D perhaps matches TRBD1 (5 bases). The clonotype comes from a female donor of 60 years or more with stage II squamous cell lung carcinoma. In DNA, the CDR3 is TGTGCCAGCAGCCCTCAGGGGAACACTGAAGCTTTCTTT. Its protein is CASSPQGNTEAFF. Complete variable domain (other parts from reference TRBV5-4 and TRBJ1-1): ETGVTQSPTHLIKTRGQQVTLRCSSQSGHNTVSWYQQALGQGPQFIFQYYREEENGRGNFPPRFSGLQFPNYSSELNVNALELDDSALYLCASSPQGNTEAFFGQGTRLTVV.